This T cell receptor beta chain was recovered during a study of shared clonotypes between healthy human individuals. About the study: Donor ages ranged 18 to 49 years: two women, a few men.

Study observations and caveats: The authors sampled blood alone, and tissue repertoires likely differ.

Assay used: immunoSEQ multiplex PCR; TCRdb lists only in-frame clones, some missing. The sample consists of some 660,000 clones, roughly 73% of them appearing once. The CDR3 length is 16 residues. Germline CDR1 is SGHNT and CDR2 is YENEEA. After removal of 1 base from V and 6 bases from J, the junction contained 3 bases not matched to a gene. On this clone: Antigen unknown.

The sequence was collected from a woman in her thirties in good health. The sequenced sample consisted of memory CD4+ T cells sorted from blood. The subset: CD45RA-negative fraction. The rearrangement uses TRBV11-3 and TRBJ2-3; TRBD2 aligns across 14 bases. In DNA, the CDR3 is TGTGCCAGCAGCTTAGGACTAGCGGGAGGGCCGGATACGCAGTATTTT. This translates into CASSLGLAGGPDTQYF.